This note documents a single T cell receptor beta chain sequence. Assay: immunoSEQ multiplex PCR; the TCRdb copy retains only in-frame clones and omits some. The sample holds over 35,000 clones; about 95% are singletons and the top ten take 1.5% to 2%. This sample stems from a study of preoperative IRX-2 immunotherapy in early breast cancer. As to treatment: preoperative locoregional IRX-2 cytokine immunotherapy. Samples came from a phase Ib trial of preoperative locoregional IRX-2 cytokine immunotherapy. The CDR3 consists of 16 residues. The V gene end was trimmed by 0 bases and the J gene end by 8 bases; junction bases not matched to a gene: 8. The germline V gene encodes CDR1 MNHEY and CDR2 SVGAGI.

This sequence was found in a human donor with breast cancer. The J gene is TRBJ2-3, the V gene TRBV6-5; 10 positions agree with TRBD2. This specimen was tumor tissue, taken after IRX-2 immunotherapy. The CDR3 reads CASSYSPGAGGITQYF. In DNA, the CDR3 is TGTGCCAGCAGTTACTCCCCCGGAGCGGGGGGGATTACGCAGTATTTT.